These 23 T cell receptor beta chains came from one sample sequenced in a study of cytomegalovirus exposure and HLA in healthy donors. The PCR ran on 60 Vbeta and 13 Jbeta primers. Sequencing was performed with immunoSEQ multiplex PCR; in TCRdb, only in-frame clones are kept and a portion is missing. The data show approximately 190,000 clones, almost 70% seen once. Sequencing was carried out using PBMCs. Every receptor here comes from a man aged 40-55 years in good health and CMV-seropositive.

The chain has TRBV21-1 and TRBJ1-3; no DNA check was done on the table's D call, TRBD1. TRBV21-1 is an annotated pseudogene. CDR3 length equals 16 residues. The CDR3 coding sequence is TGTGCCAGCAGCAATCCCAGGGAAAGCTCTGGAAACACCATATATTTT. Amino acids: CASSNPRESSGNTIYF.

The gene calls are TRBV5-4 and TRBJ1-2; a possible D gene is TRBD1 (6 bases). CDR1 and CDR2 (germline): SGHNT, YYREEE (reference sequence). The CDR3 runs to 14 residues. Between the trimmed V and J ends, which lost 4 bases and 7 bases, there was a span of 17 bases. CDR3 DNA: TGTGCCAGCAGCCACAACTCAGGGGTAGGTGGCTACACCTTC. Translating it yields CASSHNSGVGGYTF.

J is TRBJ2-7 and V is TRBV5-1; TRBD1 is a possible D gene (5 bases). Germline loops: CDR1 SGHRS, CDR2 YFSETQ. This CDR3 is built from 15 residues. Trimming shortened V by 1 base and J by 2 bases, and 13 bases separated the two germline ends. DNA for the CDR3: TGCGCCAGCAGCTTGTCCGGCAGGGAAACCTACGAGCAGTACTTC. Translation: CASSLSGRETYEQYF.

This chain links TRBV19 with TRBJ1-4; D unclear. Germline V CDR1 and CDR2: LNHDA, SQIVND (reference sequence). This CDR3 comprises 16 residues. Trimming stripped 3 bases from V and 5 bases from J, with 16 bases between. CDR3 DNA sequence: TGTGCCAGTAGTATGTCCCCAGGCGGGCCGAATGAAAAACTGTTTTTT. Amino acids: CASSMSPGGPNEKLFF.

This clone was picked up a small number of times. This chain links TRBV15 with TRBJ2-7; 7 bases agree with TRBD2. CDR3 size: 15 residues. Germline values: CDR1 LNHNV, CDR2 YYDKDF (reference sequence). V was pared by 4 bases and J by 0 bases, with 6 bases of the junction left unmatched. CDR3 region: CATSKSGASSYEQYF. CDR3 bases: TGTGCCACCAGCAAAAGCGGGGCCTCCTCCTACGAGCAGTACTTC. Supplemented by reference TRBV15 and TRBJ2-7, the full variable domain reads DAMVIQNPRYQVTQFGKPVTLSCSQTLNHNVMYWYQQKSSQAPKLLFHYYDKDFNNEADTPDNFQSRRPNTSFCFLDIRSPGLGDTAMYLCATSKSGASSYEQYFGPGTRLTVT.

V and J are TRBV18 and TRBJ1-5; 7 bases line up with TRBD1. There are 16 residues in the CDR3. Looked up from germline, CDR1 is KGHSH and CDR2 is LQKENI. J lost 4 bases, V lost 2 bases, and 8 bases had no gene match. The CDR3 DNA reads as TGTGCCAGCTCACCATTGCCGGGACAGCGGAATCAGCCCCAGCATTTT. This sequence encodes CASSPLPGQRNQPQHF.

CDR3 sequence (DNA): TGTGCCAGCAGCTCCAGGACAGGGCCTTATCTCGAGCAGTACTTC. Translating it yields CASSSRTGPYLEQYF. The V and J genes are TRBV7-2 and TRBJ2-7; 8 nucleotides agree with TRBD1. With 4 bases clipped from V and 6 bases from J, the junction kept 11 bases outside the gene matches. The CDR3 consists of 15 residues. Germline V gene lookup returns CDR1 SGHTA and CDR2 FQGNSA.

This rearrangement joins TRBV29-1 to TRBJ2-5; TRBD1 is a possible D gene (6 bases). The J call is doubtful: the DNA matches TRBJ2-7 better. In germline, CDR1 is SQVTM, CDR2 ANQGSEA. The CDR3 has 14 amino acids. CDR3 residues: CSATGGLGAYEQYF. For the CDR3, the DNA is TGCAGCGCCACTGGGGGCCTTGGGGCCTACGAGCAGTACTTC.

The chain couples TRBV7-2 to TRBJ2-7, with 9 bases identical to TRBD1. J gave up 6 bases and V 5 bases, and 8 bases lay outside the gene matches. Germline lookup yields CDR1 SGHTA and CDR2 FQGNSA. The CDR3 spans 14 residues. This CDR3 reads CASSRGDRVSEQYF. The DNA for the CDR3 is TGTGCCAGCAGCCGAGGGGACAGGGTGAGCGAGCAGTACTTC.

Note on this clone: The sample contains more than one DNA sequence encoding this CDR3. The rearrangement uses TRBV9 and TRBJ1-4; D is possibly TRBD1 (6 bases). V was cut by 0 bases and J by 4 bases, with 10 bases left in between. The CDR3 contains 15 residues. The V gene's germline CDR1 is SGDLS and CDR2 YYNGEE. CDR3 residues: CASSVGGRGNEKLFF. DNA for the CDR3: TGTGCCAGCAGCGTAGGTGGCAGGGGTAATGAAAAACTGTTTTTT.

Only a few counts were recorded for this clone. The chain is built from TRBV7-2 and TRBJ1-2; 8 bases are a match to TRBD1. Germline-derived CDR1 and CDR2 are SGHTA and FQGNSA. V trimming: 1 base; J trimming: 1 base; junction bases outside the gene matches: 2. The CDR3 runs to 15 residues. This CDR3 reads CASSLGTGNNYGYTF. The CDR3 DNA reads TGTGCCAGCAGCTTAGGGACAGGGAATAACTATGGCTACACCTTC.

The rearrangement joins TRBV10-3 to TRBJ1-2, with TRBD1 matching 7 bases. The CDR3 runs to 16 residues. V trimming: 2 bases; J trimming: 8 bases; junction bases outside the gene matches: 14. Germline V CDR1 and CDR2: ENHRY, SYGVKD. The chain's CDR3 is CAISEMVGGDVGGYTF. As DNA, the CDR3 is TGTGCCATCAGTGAGATGGTAGGGGGCGACGTAGGGGGCTACACCTTC.

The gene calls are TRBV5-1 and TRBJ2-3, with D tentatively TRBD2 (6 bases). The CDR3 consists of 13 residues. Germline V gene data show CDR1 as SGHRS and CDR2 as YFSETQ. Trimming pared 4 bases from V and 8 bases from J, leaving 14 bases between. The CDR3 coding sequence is TGCGCCAGCAGCCTACGGGAGTCAGGTACGCAGTATTTT. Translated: CASSLRESGTQYF.

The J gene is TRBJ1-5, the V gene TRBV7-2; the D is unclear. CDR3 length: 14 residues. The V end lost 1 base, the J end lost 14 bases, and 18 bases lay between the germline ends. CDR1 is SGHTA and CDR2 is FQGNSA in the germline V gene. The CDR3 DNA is TGTGCCAGCAGCTTAGGAAATTTTGAGGTTTTTGAGCATTTT. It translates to CASSLGNFEVFEHF.

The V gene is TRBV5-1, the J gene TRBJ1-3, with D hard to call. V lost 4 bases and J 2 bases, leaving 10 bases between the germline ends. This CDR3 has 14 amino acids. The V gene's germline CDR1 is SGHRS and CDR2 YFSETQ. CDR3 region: CASSAGAAGNTIYF. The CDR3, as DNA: TGCGCCAGCAGCGCAGGCGCCGCTGGAAACACCATATATTTT.

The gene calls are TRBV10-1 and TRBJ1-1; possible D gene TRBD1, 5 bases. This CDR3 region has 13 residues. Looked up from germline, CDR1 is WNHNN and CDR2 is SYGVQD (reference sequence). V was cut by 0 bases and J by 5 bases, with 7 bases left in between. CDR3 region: CASSESGGTEAFF. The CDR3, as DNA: TGCGCCAGCAGTGAGTCGGGGGGGACTGAAGCTTTCTTT.

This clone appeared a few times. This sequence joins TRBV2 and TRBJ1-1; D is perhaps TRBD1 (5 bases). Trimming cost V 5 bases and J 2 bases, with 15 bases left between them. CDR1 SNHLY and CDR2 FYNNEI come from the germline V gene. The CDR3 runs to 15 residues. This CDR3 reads CASSSVGPYNTEAFF. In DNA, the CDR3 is TGTGCCAGCAGTTCGGTGGGGCCTTACAACACTGAAGCTTTCTTT.

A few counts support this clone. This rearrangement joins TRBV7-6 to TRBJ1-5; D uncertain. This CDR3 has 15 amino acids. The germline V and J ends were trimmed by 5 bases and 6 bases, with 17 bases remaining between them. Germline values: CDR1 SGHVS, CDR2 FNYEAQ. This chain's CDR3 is CASSPNPGGGQPQHF. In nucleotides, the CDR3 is TGTGCCAGCAGCCCAAATCCCGGCGGCGGTCAGCCCCAGCATTTT. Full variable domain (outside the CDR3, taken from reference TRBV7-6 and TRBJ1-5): GAGVSQSPRYKVTKRGQDVALRCDPISGHVSLYWYRQALGQGPEFLTYFNYEAQQDKSGLPNDRFSAERPEGSISTLTIQRTEQRDSAMYRCASSPNPGGGQPQHFGDGTRLSIL.

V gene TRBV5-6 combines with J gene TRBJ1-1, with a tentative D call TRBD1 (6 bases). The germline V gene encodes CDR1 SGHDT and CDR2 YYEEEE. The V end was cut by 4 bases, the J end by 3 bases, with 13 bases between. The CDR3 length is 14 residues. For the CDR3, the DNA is TGTGCCAGCAGCCCGGACAGCGGCGACACTGAAGCTTTCTTT. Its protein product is CASSPDSGDTEAFF.

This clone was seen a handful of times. The CDR3 region has the DNA TGTGCCAGCAGTAGGACAGGGGGCGTCGCTGAAGCTTTCTTT. Translated, it gives CASSRTGGVAEAFF. This chain links TRBV6-1 with TRBJ1-1, with 11 bases matching TRBD1. J was trimmed by 6 bases and V by 5 bases; bases with no gene match: 5. Germline V lookup: CDR1 MNHNS, CDR2 SASEGT. This CDR3 comprises 14 residues.

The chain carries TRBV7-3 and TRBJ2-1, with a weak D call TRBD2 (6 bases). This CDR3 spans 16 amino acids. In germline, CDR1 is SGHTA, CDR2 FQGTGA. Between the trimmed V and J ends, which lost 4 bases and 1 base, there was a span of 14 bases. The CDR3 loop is CASSSPEGRSYNEQFF. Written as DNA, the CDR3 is TGTGCCAGCAGCTCCCCGGAGGGAAGGTCCTACAATGAGCAGTTCTTC.

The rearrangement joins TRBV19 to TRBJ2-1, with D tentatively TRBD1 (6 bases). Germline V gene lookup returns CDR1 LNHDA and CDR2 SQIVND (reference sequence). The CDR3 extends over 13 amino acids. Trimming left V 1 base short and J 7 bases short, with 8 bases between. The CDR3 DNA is TGTGCCAGTAGTATAGGCCAGGGGAATGAGCAGTTCTTC. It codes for CASSIGQGNEQFF.

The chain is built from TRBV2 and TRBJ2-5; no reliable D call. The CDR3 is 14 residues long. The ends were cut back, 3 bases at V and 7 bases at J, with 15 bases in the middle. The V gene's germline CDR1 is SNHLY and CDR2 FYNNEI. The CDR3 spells CASSDYSGVRTQYF. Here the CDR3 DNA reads TGTGCCAGCAGTGACTATTCTGGAGTGAGGACCCAGTACTTC.